The sequence of this T cell receptor (beta chain) was determined in a study of STAT5B mutations in CD4+ large granular lymphocyte leukemia (dated by TCRdb to 2021 to 2024). A note on the overall study: Among healthy controls, the CDR3 'QG' motif was associated with a particular HLA allele. The TCRbeta repertoires of CD4+ T-cell large granular lymphocyte leukemia patients were compared with the TCRbeta repertoires of healthy blood donors. Flow cytometry performed on FACSCanto II or FACSVerse showed that the purified fractions had more than 95% purity among lymphocytes. The research as a whole found: Enrichment of TRBV06-family usage was observed among the top patient clones (8/27) relative to healthy controls (2/35). Greater clonality appeared to be present in CD4-sorted patient repertoires than in healthy CD4+ repertoires, and the difference was retained after the putative leukemic clones were removed. Data were not HLA-matched; higher clonality in CD4+ versus CD8+ T-LGLL could reflect the relatively small sample size. Each patient's main leukemic clonotypes were private, but less than 30% of these clonotypes showed up at low frequency in the non-leukemic repertoires of other patients.

The immunoSEQ assay at survey resolution was applied to genomic DNA for sequencing of TCRbeta rearrangements. In the source study's methods: A lowest detectable productive clonotype frequency of 2.59 x 10-5 was observed in the TCR sequencing data. Analyses included only productive TCRbeta rearrangements, meaning complete and in-frame sequences. Sample clonality was computed as Simpson clonality in the immunoSEQ Analyzer version 3.0. Based on frequency, clones were grouped as very rare, small, medium, large (1-20%) or hyperexpanded (>20%). Generation probabilities were estimated with OLGA 1.2.3, V-gene circos plots were made with VDJtools, specificities were looked up in VDJdb, and CDR3 motifs were identified with GLIPH. As stored in TCRdb, this immuneACCESS dataset retains in-frame rearrangements with V and J assigned. A fraction of the clones does not appear; measured against another copy, unresolved V genes explain less than half of the discrepancy, and the remainder lacks a known reason. V and J calls and clone size follow that table, whereas D and trimming were derived from the DNA. The sample table lists some 40,000 clones, 85% of them with a count of one. The ten top clones hold 1% to 1.5% of the sample.

This clone was seen a few times. Its antigen remains unidentified. There are no base qualities to consult, and no much larger clone falls within one base. V and J are truncated by 3 bases and 8 bases respectively, leaving an intervening sequence of 16 bases. CDR1 and CDR2 are read off the germline V gene (reference sequence) as GTSNPN and SVGIG. The CDR3 has 13 amino acids, counting the end cysteine and phenylalanine. Only the CDR3 DNA stays, 39 bases, in frame from base 1. The healthy control group was made up of 40 or so blood donors, and the Finnish Red Cross blood service supplied their buffy coats. All TCR-sequenced material derived from peripheral blood: patient blood samples and healthy donor buffy coats. Peripheral blood mononuclear cells were isolated by Ficoll-Hypaque gradient centrifugation. For the healthy controls, CD4+ cells were obtained from buffy coats by magnetic purification. Genomic DNA was extracted using the Gentra Puregene Cell and Tissue kit, and a Qubit 2.0 fluorometer was used to quantify it.

The sequencing input was CD4+ T cells from blood buffy coats. The rearranged segments are TRBV30 and TRBJ1-2; TRBD1 is a weak D gene call, 5 bases matching. This receptor was taken from a human donor in good health. The CDR3 protein: CAWSVGDGLGYTF. The DNA sequence is as follows: TGTGCCTGGAGCGTAGGGGATGGATTGGGCTACACCTTC. The entire variable domain, with the stretches around the CDR3 drawn from the reference TRBV30 and TRBJ1-2 proteins, is SQTIHQWPATLVQPVGSPLSLECTVEGTSNPNLYWYRQAAGRGLQLLFYSVGIGQISSEVPQNLSASRPQDRQFILSSKKLLLSDSGFYLCAWSVGDGLGYTFGSGTRLTVV.